The T cell receptor beta chain under discussion was sequenced for a study of CD4 T cells in relation to SARS-CoV-2 and coronaviruses. Repertoires were generated with immunoSEQ multiplex PCR, while TCRdb's copy carries only in-frame clones and drops some. Of roughly 41,000 clones in the sample, roughly 84% were seen once. This clone was seen once. Its antigen is undetermined. Trimming took 6 bases from V and 1 from J; bases not matched to a gene: 3. The CDR3 is 14 residues long. Germline assignment: CDR1 SNHLY and CDR2 FYNNEI. This TCR derives from an adult with COVID-19. The sequenced sample was naive CD4+ T cells from PBMCs, cultured in vitro. Subset: naive CD4+ T cells isolated by negative enrichment. The gene calls are TRBV2 and TRBJ1-1, with 9 bases aligning to TRBD1. CDR3 loop: CASRRTGENTEAFF. The CDR3 DNA follows: TGTGCCAGCAGGAGGACAGGGGAGAACACTGAAGCTTTCTTT.